The 31 T cell receptor beta chains presented below share a single source sample, sequenced in a study of blood T cell repertoires in COVID-19. Sequencing used immunoSEQ multiplex PCR; TCRdb keeps in-frame clones, though not all of them. The sample consists of about 200,000 clones, roughly 94% of them appearing once. Sequencing was carried out using peripheral blood. The source is a young man with COVID-19, enrolled during active disease.

This clone was found once. The chain joins TRBV27 to TRBJ1-1; tentatively, D is TRBD1 (5 bases). This CDR3 contains 16 residues. Germline-derived CDR1 and CDR2 are MNHEY and SMNVEV (reference sequence). V shed 4 bases and J shed 5 bases, with 20 bases lying between them. In DNA form, the CDR3 reads TGTGCCAGCAGTTCGATACGACAGACCAAAGCTACTGAAGCTTTCTTT. Its translation is CASSSIRQTKATEAFF.

V gene TRBV4-1 combines with J gene TRBJ2-7; 7 nucleotides agree with TRBD1. CDR1 MGHRA and CDR2 YSYEKL come from the germline V gene. The CDR3 runs 15 residues. The V and J ends lost 1 base and 5 bases, in that order; junction bases with no gene match: 8. The CDR3 is CASSQGTGAKDEQYF. DNA for the CDR3: TGCGCCAGCAGCCAAGGTACAGGGGCGAAAGACGAGCAGTACTTC.

The chain combines TRBV18 with TRBJ1-1; 7 bases agree with TRBD1. The CDR3 sequence is 16 residues long. Germline loops: CDR1 KGHSH, CDR2 LQKENI. V trimming: 0 bases; J trimming: 1 base; junction bases outside the gene matches: 5. CDR3: CASSPPTGSGNTEAFF. CDR3 DNA sequence: TGTGCCAGCTCACCACCGACAGGGTCTGGGAACACTGAAGCTTTCTTT.

The chain recombines TRBV3-1 (or the pseudogene TRBV3-2) with TRBJ2-7; 9 bases match TRBD1. The germline V gene has CDR1 LGHDT and CDR2 YNNKEL (reference sequence). This CDR3 is 15 amino acids long. V shed 3 bases, J shed 0 bases, and the junction held 3 bases outside the gene matches. CDR3 residues: CASSQRDRASYEQYF. In DNA, the CDR3 is TGTGCCAGCAGCCAGCGGGACAGGGCCTCCTACGAGCAGTACTTC.

This sequence joins TRBV25-1 and TRBJ2-3; D not resolved. CDR1 is MGHDK, CDR2 SYGVNS, per germline. Trimming stripped 5 bases from V and 3 bases from J, with 6 bases between. The CDR3 extends over 12 amino acids. CDR3 nucleotides: TGTGCCAGCAGTCCACATACAGATACGCAGTATTTT. Translating it yields CASSPHTDTQYF.

The rearrangement uses TRBV6-1 and TRBJ2-7, with a tentative D call TRBD2 (5 bases). Germline CDR1 and CDR2: MNHNS and SASEGT. This CDR3 is built from 14 residues. V was cut by 2 bases and J by 0 bases, with 8 bases left in between. CDR3 bases: TGTGCCAGCAGTGAACTTGGGAGCTCCTACGAGCAGTACTTC. Encoded protein: CASSELGSSYEQYF.

Notes on this clone: Additional DNA sequences in this sample encode the identical CDR3. This chain links TRBV30 with TRBJ1-5; D uncertain. V shed 0 bases and J shed 4 bases, with 7 bases lying between them. Germline V gene sequence: CDR1 GTSNPN, CDR2 SVGIG (reference sequence). The CDR3 runs to 13 residues. CDR3 region: CAWSVRENQPQHF. The CDR3 bases are TGTGCCTGGAGTGTTAGGGAGAATCAGCCCCAGCATTTT.

The chain has TRBV11-2 and TRBJ2-1; possibly TRBD2 for D (5 bases). V shed 5 bases and J shed 4 bases, with 9 bases lying between them. CDR3 length: 13 amino acids. The germline CDR1 and CDR2 sequences are SGHAT and FQNNGV. Here the CDR3 DNA reads TGTGCCAGCAGCCCGGGGATATACAATGAGCAGTTCTTC. It codes for CASSPGIYNEQFF.

The rearrangement links TRBV15 to TRBJ2-3, with TRBD1 matching 10 bases. Trimming cost V 1 base and J 6 bases; bases outside gene matches: 4. The CDR3 is 15 amino acids. Germline CDR1 reads LNHNV; CDR2 reads YYDKDF (reference sequence). The CDR3 here is CATSRGQGATDTQYF. CDR3 in DNA: TGTGCCACCAGCAGAGGACAGGGGGCGACGGATACGCAGTATTTT.

This clone was counted once. This sequence joins TRBV10-3 and TRBJ1-1; D is ambiguous. The CDR3 extends over 12 amino acids. Germline CDR1 and CDR2: ENHRY and SYGVKD. V was shortened by 6 bases and J by 2 bases, with 7 bases between the two germline ends. CDR3 in amino acids: CAISQRNTEAFF. The CDR3 nucleotides are TGTGCCATCAGCCAGCGCAACACTGAAGCTTTCTTT.

The chain joins TRBV30 to TRBJ1-5; TRBD1 is a possible D gene (6 bases). There are 13 residues in the CDR3. Germline V lookup: CDR1 GTSNPN, CDR2 SVGIG (reference sequence). Trimming took off 2 bases at V and 4 bases at J, with 9 bases between the two ends. The CDR3 nucleotides read TGTGCCTGGAGTTGGACAGCTAATCAGCCCCAGCATTTT. It encodes CAWSWTANQPQHF.

This clone was seen just once. V usage is TRBV4-1 and J usage is TRBJ2-3, with D unresolved. In germline, CDR1 is MGHRA, CDR2 YSYEKL. V was clipped by 1 base and J by 0 bases, with 11 bases between them. This CDR3 contains 16 residues. The CDR3 nucleotides read TGCGCCAGCAGCCAAGGGTGGGCTGGGAGCACAGATACGCAGTATTTT. Translation gives CASSQGWAGSTDTQYF.

CDR3 sequence reads: CASNSLYGYTF. The CDR3 DNA follows: TGTGCCAGCAACAGCCTCTATGGCTACACCTTC. The chain has TRBV9 and TRBJ1-2; no reliable D call. Trimming left V 6 bases short and J 4 bases short, with 7 bases between. This CDR3 region has 11 residues. Per germline, CDR1 SGDLS and CDR2 YYNGEE.

The chain recombines TRBV3-1 (or the pseudogene TRBV3-2) with TRBJ1-2; TRBD1 is a possible D gene (5 bases). The V gene lost 1 base and the J gene lost 5 bases, with 11 bases spanning the gap. The germline CDR1 and CDR2 sequences are LGHDT and YNNKEL (reference sequence). This CDR3 has 14 residues. In nucleotides, the CDR3 is TGTGCCAGCAGCCAAGGCTCTCAGGGATATGGCTACACCTTC. Its translation: CASSQGSQGYGYTF.

The chain combines TRBV2 with TRBJ2-1, with 11 bases lining up with TRBD1. J was trimmed by 3 bases and V by 6 bases; bases with no gene match: 1. The CDR3 spans 14 residues. CDR1 is SNHLY and CDR2 is FYNNEI in the germline V gene. Written as DNA, the CDR3 is TGTGCCAGCAGGGACAGGGGGCTCTACAATGAGCAGTTCTTC. This gives the protein CASRDRGLYNEQFF.

The chain is built from TRBV4-2 and TRBJ2-5; 8 bases fit TRBD1. CDR3 length equals 16 residues. Germline lookup yields CDR1 LGHNA and CDR2 YNFKEQ. V gave up 2 bases and J gave up 1 base; unmatched junction bases: 6. In DNA form, the CDR3 reads TGTGCCAGCAGCCAACCTGACAGGGGCATCCAAGAGACCCAGTACTTC. Residues: CASSQPDRGIQETQYF.

This clone was recorded a few times. This sequence joins TRBV3-1 (or the pseudogene TRBV3-2) and TRBJ2-7, with a tentative D call TRBD2 (6 bases). The CDR3 has 15 residues. The V end lost 1 base, the J end lost 1 base, and 11 bases lay between the germline ends. Germline assignment: CDR1 LGHDT and CDR2 YNNKEL (reference sequence). CDR3 nucleotide sequence: TGTGCCAGCAGCCAAGGGTGGGGGGAGTCCTACGAGCAGTACTTC. Encoded protein: CASSQGWGESYEQYF.

The chain combines TRBV7-2 with TRBJ1-5; weak D call: TRBD1 (6 bases). Trimming removed 3 bases from V and 7 bases from J, with 10 bases in between. The CDR3 has 13 amino acids. CDR1 and CDR2 from the germline V gene are SGHTA and FQGNSA. The chain's CDR3 is CASSLDRLQPQHF. CDR3 nucleotide sequence: TGTGCCAGCAGCTTGGACAGACTGCAGCCCCAGCATTTT. Using reference TRBV7-2 and TRBJ1-5 for the parts outside the CDR3, the full variable domain is GAGVSQSPSNKVTEKGKDVELRCDPISGHTALYWYRQSLGQGLEFLIYFQGNSAPDKSGLPSDRFSAERTGGSVSTLTIQRTQQEDSAVYLCASSLDRLQPQHFGDGTRLSIL.

This chain joins TRBV11-2 and TRBJ2-5; D might be TRBD1 (6 bases). Per germline, CDR1 SGHAT and CDR2 FQNNGV. V was shortened by 6 bases and J by 4 bases, with 12 bases between the two germline ends. The CDR3 runs 13 residues. This chain's CDR3 is CASRKQGLETQYF. CDR3 DNA: TGTGCCAGCAGGAAACAGGGTTTAGAGACCCAGTACTTC.

The chain links TRBV2 to TRBJ1-6; no firm D call. Germline CDR1 and CDR2: SNHLY and FYNNEI. The CDR3 covers 15 residues. V shed 4 bases and J shed 8 bases, with 15 bases lying between them. CDR3 bases: TGTGCCAGCAGTGTTCGGGTGGAAAGTGATTCACCCCTCCACTTT. Its protein product is CASSVRVESDSPLHF.

The chain carries TRBV6-4 and TRBJ1-5, with 7 bases lining up with TRBD1. The V gene end was trimmed by 4 bases and the J gene end by 8 bases; junction bases not matched to a gene: 11. Germline lookup yields CDR1 MRHNA and CDR2 SNTAGT. CDR3 size: 15 residues. The CDR3 is CASSGGQIPKKPQHF. The CDR3 DNA reads TGTGCCAGCAGTGGGGGACAGATACCCAAGAAGCCCCAGCATTTT.

The chain carries TRBV9 and TRBJ1-2; D perhaps matches TRBD1 (5 bases). Germline V gene data show CDR1 as SGDLS and CDR2 as YYNGEE. Trimming pared 0 bases from V and 3 bases from J, leaving 9 bases between. CDR3 length: 14 residues. CDR3: CASSVGREHYGYTF. CDR3 bases: TGTGCCAGCAGCGTAGGCAGGGAACACTATGGCTACACCTTC.

V gene TRBV9 combines with J gene TRBJ2-2; 8 nucleotides agree with TRBD2. V lost 0 bases and J lost 1; bases outside the gene matches: 8. The germline V gene encodes CDR1 SGDLS and CDR2 YYNGEE. The CDR3 length is 18 residues. CDR3 region: CASSVEVGSGGNTGELFF. Here the CDR3 DNA reads TGTGCCAGCAGCGTAGAGGTCGGGAGCGGGGGGAACACCGGGGAGCTGTTTTTT.

The chain couples TRBV6-6 to TRBJ1-2; 9 bases are shared with TRBD1. The V gene's germline CDR1 is MNHNY and CDR2 SVGAGI (reference sequence). V lost 2 bases, J lost 6 bases, and 4 bases stayed unmatched. This CDR3 is 14 amino acids long. The CDR3 nucleotides read TGTGCCAGCAGTTACCCGGGACAGGGCGATGGCTACACCTTC. Its translation is CASSYPGQGDGYTF.

The chain is built from TRBV7-9 and TRBJ1-1; D remains ambiguous. Between the trimmed V and J ends, which lost 6 bases and 4 bases, there was a span of 6 bases. CDR3 length: 11 amino acids. Germline CDR1 SEHNR, CDR2 FQNEAQ (reference sequence). The CDR3 DNA reads as TGTGCCAGCAGGAGAGGCACTGAAGCTTTCTTT. This translates into CASRRGTEAFF.

The V gene is TRBV10-3, the J gene TRBJ2-3; 8 bases are shared with TRBD1. Germline-derived CDR1 and CDR2 are ENHRY and SYGVKD. The V and J ends lost 3 bases and 5 bases, in that order; junction bases with no gene match: 4. The CDR3 totals 14 residues. In DNA, the CDR3 is TGTGCCATCAGTGACCAGGGGGCGGGAGATACGCAGTATTTT. Protein sequence: CAISDQGAGDTQYF.

The chain carries TRBV2 and TRBJ2-7; 11 bases map to TRBD2. The CDR3 has 17 residues. The germline V gene has CDR1 SNHLY and CDR2 FYNNEI. V shed 6 bases, J shed 0 bases, and the junction held 10 bases outside the gene matches. The CDR3 spells CASRIDRLAGNSYEQYF. CDR3 in DNA: TGTGCCAGCAGGATTGATAGACTAGCGGGGAACTCCTACGAGCAGTACTTC.

The chain links TRBV7-3 to TRBJ2-5; 10 positions agree with TRBD1. J lost 4 bases, V lost 6 bases, and 8 bases had no gene match. CDR3 length: 15 amino acids. Germline values: CDR1 SGHTA, CDR2 FQGTGA. In nucleotides, the CDR3 is TGTGCCAGCAGTTCGACCGGGACAGGGGCAGAGACCCAGTACTTC. Translating it yields CASSSTGTGAETQYF.

V and J are TRBV7-3 and TRBJ2-2; 10 nucleotides agree with TRBD2. CDR3 length equals 16 residues. Germline trimming cut 2 bases from V and 1 base from J; bases unmatched to any gene: 1. Germline CDR1 is SGHTA and CDR2 is FQGTGA. The CDR3 reads CASSLRLAGNTGELFF. DNA for the CDR3: TGTGCCAGCAGCTTACGACTAGCGGGGAACACCGGGGAGCTGTTTTTT.

The rearrangement uses TRBV5-1 and TRBJ1-1, with 7 bases aligning to TRBD1. CDR3 size: 14 residues. In germline, CDR1 is SGHRS, CDR2 YFSETQ. Losses at the gene ends were 3 bases for V and 5 bases for J; bases not matched to a gene: 7. This CDR3 reads CASSYTGDRTEAFF. CDR3 in DNA: TGCGCCAGCAGCTATACAGGGGATCGTACTGAAGCTTTCTTT. The full variable domain, rest sourced from reference TRBV5-1 and TRBJ1-1, is KAGVTQTPRYLIKTRGQQVTLSCSPISGHRSVSWYQQTPGQGLQFLFEYFSETQRNKGNFPGRFSGRQFSNSRSEMNVSTLELGDSALYLCASSYTGDRTEAFFGQGTRLTVV.

The J gene is TRBJ2-1, the V gene TRBV19; possible D gene TRBD2, 5 bases. CDR3 size: 15 residues. V shed 3 bases and J shed 5 bases, with 14 bases lying between them. In germline, CDR1 is LNHDA, CDR2 SQIVND (reference sequence). CDR3 amino acids: CASSIRGPNNNEQFF. The CDR3, as DNA: TGTGCCAGTAGTATTCGAGGGCCCAACAACAATGAGCAGTTCTTC. The variable domain in full, with the rest retrieved from reference TRBV19 and TRBJ2-1, is DGGITQSPKYLFRKEGQNVTLSCEQNLNHDAMYWYRQDPGQGLRLIYYSQIVNDFQKGDIAEGYSVSREKKESFPLTVTSAQKNPTAFYLCASSIRGPNNNEQFFGPGTRLTVL.